This entry describes one T cell receptor (beta chain). This entry comes from a study of shared T cell receptors in the human thymus. The protocol was immunoSEQ multiplex PCR, while the TCRdb copy is restricted to in-frame clones and leaves out a portion. The sample includes 500,000 to 550,000 clones, 75% to 85% of them seen just once. Germline CDR1 and CDR2: LNHNV and YYDKDF (reference sequence). CDR3 length: 17 residues. Trimming took off 4 bases at V and 8 bases at J, with 26 bases between the two ends. The same data also contributed to another study, on human thymus T cells. From that study: Corrective surgery for congenital heart defects was being performed on the healthy Finnish infants who served as donors. The thymus was resected at corrective cardiac surgery. Thymic and blood repertoires appeared to carry a bias in their V and J gene usage. The related literature has documented a marked overlap of thymic repertoires among unrelated individuals.

J is TRBJ1-2 and V is TRBV15; D is uncertain. This clonotype originated in a boy under two years old with a congenital heart defect. Material for sequencing was thymocytes. The CDR3 region has the DNA TGTGCCACCAGCATGAAAGCCTTCCGAGGGCGGATGTTGGGCTACACCTTC. It specifies CATSMKAFRGRMLGYTF.